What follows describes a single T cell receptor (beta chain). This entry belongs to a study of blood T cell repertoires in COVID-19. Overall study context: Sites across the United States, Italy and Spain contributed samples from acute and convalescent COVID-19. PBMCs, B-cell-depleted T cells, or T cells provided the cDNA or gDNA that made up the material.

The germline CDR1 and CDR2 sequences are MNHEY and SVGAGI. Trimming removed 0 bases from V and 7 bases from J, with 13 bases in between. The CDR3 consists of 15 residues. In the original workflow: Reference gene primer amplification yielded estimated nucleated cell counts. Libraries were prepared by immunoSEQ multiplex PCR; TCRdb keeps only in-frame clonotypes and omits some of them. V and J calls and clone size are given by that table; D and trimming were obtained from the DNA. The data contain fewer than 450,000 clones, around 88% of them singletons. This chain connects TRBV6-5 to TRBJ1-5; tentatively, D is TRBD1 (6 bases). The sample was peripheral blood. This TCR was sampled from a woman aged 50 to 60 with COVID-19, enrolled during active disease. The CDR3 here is CASSYSAGVGQPQHF. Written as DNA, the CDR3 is TGTGCCAGCAGTTACTCGGCAGGGGTGGGCCAGCCCCAGCATTTT.